This T cell receptor beta chain appears in the sequencing data of a study of human T cells and chemical hapten exposure. Study-wide background: The scalp of each patient received a weekly diphenylcyclopropenone dose for the full approximately 26-week study.

As processed by the authors: Samples contained a median of approximately 100,000 TCRs, with a range of 23,224 to 690,600. TCRdb reprocessed the RACE reads with MiXCR, giving one entry per CDR3 protein. TCRdb assigned the V and J calls; the authors' analysis was not used. The repertoire holds 330,000 or so distinct CDR3 sequences, just under 6.5% seen once, with 4.5% to 6% in the top ten. Per germline, CDR1 DFQATT and CDR2 SNEGSKA (reference sequence). The V end was cut by 4 bases, the J end by 0 bases, with 7 bases between. The CDR3 loop spans 13 amino acids. This clonotype was seen ten or more times. Its target is not known. Time point in this sample: patch test 2, 6 weeks after DPC sensitization. Stated treatment: therapeutic diphenylcyclopropenone sensitization with weekly scalp DPC. Alopecia patients, 18 to 70 years old and DPC-suitable, served as donors. Study-level findings and limits: Patch test score rose with PT1 expanded TCR count, significant at thresholds 8, 16 and 32, not 4.

The sample was whole blood, taken in connection with sensitization to the hapten diphenylcyclopropenone (DPC). This chain uses TRBV20-1 with TRBJ1-3, with D unresolved. The sequence was obtained from a woman aged 18-35 years with alopecia areata. Some clones in this sample may be carry-over from other donors' samples. For the CDR3, the DNA is TGCAGTGCTAAGGGTTTCTCTGGAAACACCATATATTTT. Translating it yields CSAKGFSGNTIYF.